A single sample gave rise to the 29 T cell receptor beta chains below, sequenced in a study of CD8 T cells in Susac syndrome. RNA was extracted with the RNeasy kit, and a quantity of roughly 0.5 to 1 ug was reverse transcribed using random hexamers. TCRdb re-analysed the immunoSEQ multiplex PCR reads in MiXCR, keeping a single row per CDR3 protein. The sample lists 160,000 or so distinct CDR3 sequences, 92% seen once, with roughly 0.08% in the top ten. Material for sequencing was CD4+ T cells from PBMCs. The receptors come from a human donor in good health.

The genes are TRBV5-1 and TRBJ1-5; D remains unclear. The CDR3 has 15 residues. Germline CDR1 and CDR2: SGHRS and YFSETQ. V was clipped by 4 bases and J by 0 bases, with 11 bases between them. CDR3 sequence: CASSEDGDSNQPQHF. DNA of the CDR3: TGCGCCAGCAGCGAGGACGGAGATAGCAATCAGCCCCAGCATTTT.

The gene calls are TRBV30 and TRBJ1-3, with D uncertain. Germline CDR1 is GTSNPN and CDR2 is SVGIG (reference sequence). The CDR3 is 12 amino acids. The V end was cut by 7 bases, the J end by 0 bases, with 7 bases between. CDR3 amino acids: CASQISGNTIYF. CDR3 nucleotide sequence: TGTGCCTCCCAGATCTCTGGAAACACCATATATTTT.

The chain carries TRBV6-5 and TRBJ1-6; 7 positions agree with TRBD1. In germline, CDR1 is MNHEY, CDR2 SVGAGI. This CDR3 is 14 amino acids long. V dropped 7 bases and J dropped 10; count of bases not matched to a gene: 10. CDR3 sequence: CASKGDREHSPLHF. As DNA, the CDR3 is TGTGCCAGCAAAGGAGACAGGGAACACTCACCCCTCCACTTT.

The rearrangement links TRBV7-2 to TRBJ1-5; the D is unclear. Germline CDR1 is SGHTA and CDR2 is FQGNSA. There are 14 residues in the CDR3. The V and J ends lost 4 bases and 6 bases respectively, with 13 bases between them. CDR3 protein: CASSSRSGGQPQHF. CDR3 DNA sequence: TGTGCCAGCAGCTCTCGGAGCGGCGGTCAGCCCCAGCATTTT. Looking up the rest from reference TRBV7-2 and TRBJ1-5 gives the full variable domain: GAGVSQSPSNKVTEKGKDVELRCDPISGHTALYWYRQSLGQGLEFLIYFQGNSAPDKSGLPSDRFSAERTGGSVSTLTIQRTQQEDSAVYLCASSSRSGGQPQHFGDGTRLSIL.

This clonotype occurred once. V gene TRBV7-2 combines with J gene TRBJ1-1; 10 positions match TRBD1. The CDR3 is made up of 15 amino acids. Germline-derived CDR1 and CDR2 are SGHTA and FQGNSA. The V segment lost 5 bases and the J segment 7 bases; nucleotides outside the gene matches: 10. The CDR3 region has the DNA TGTGCCAGCAGCGTAACGGGACAGGGGTACGGTGAAGCTTTCTTT. Protein product: CASSVTGQGYGEAFF.

The table lists this clonotype with a count of one. V gene TRBV29-1 combines with J gene TRBJ2-3; D unclear. The germline V and J ends were trimmed by 4 bases and 2 bases, with 13 bases remaining between them. The CDR3 totals 14 residues. Germline V gene lookup returns CDR1 SQVTM and CDR2 ANQGSEA. The CDR3 loop is CSVGPDANTDTQYF. Here the CDR3 DNA reads TGCAGCGTTGGCCCAGACGCCAACACAGATACGCAGTATTTT.

The chain has TRBV20-1 and TRBJ2-7, with D tentatively TRBD1 (6 bases). Germline CDR1 DFQATT, CDR2 SNEGSKA (reference sequence). V was cut by 1 base and J by 7 bases, with 26 bases left in between. The CDR3 totals 17 residues. CDR3: CSARGWGAQGPDLEQYF. CDR3 nucleotide sequence: TGCAGTGCTAGAGGGTGGGGCGCGCAGGGGCCCGATTTAGAGCAGTACTTC.

The genes are TRBV7-2 and TRBJ1-1; 8 bases align to TRBD1. Unmatched junction bases numbered 6, after V lost 5 bases and J lost 1 base. The CDR3 runs 15 residues. In germline, CDR1 is SGHTA, CDR2 FQGNSA. This CDR3 reads CASSLRTGWNTEAFF. The CDR3 nucleotides read TGTGCCAGCAGCCTCCGGACAGGGTGGAACACTGAAGCTTTCTTT.

This clonotype was seen more than once but under ten times. The V call is TRBV5-1, the J call TRBJ2-1, with TRBD1 as a possible D gene (6 bases). CDR3 length equals 17 residues. Trimming removed 0 bases from V and 4 bases from J, with 17 bases in between. Germline V gene lookup returns CDR1 SGHRS and CDR2 YFSETQ. CDR3 nucleotides: TGCGCCAGCAGCTTGGCCGTGGCTGGGGGCGGGTACAATGAGCAGTTCTTC. This sequence encodes CASSLAVAGGGYNEQFF.

The chain employs TRBV6-5 and TRBJ2-1; 13 bases line up with TRBD2. J was trimmed by 10 bases and V by 2 bases; bases with no gene match: 2. The CDR3 is 14 amino acids. The germline V gene encodes CDR1 MNHEY and CDR2 SVGAGI. CDR3 coding DNA: TGTGCCAGCAGTTACGGACTAGCGGGAGAGGAGCAGTTCTTC. Translated, it gives CASSYGLAGEEQFF.

This chain connects TRBV6-4 to TRBJ2-6; D uncertain. The CDR3 has 14 amino acids. Trimming took 3 bases from V and 2 from J, leaving 5 bases between them. The germline gives CDR1 MRHNA, CDR2 SNTAGT. The CDR3, as DNA: TGTGCCAGCAGTGAAGCTGCTGGGGCCAACGTCCTGACTTTC. This translates into CASSEAAGANVLTF.

This clonotype came up once. V and J are TRBV5-4 and TRBJ2-2, with 8 bases fitting TRBD1. V gave up 2 bases and J gave up 0 bases; unmatched junction bases: 3. Germline CDR1 and CDR2: SGHNT and YYREEE (reference sequence). This CDR3 has 16 residues. CDR3 coding DNA: TGTGCCAGCAGCTTCCAACAGGGGGCGAACACCGGGGAGCTGTTTTTT. It codes for CASSFQQGANTGELFF.

The chain carries TRBV4-3 and TRBJ1-5, with D uncertain. V lost 0 bases and J lost 0, with 9 bases in between. This CDR3 comprises 16 residues. CDR1 is LGHNA, CDR2 YSLEER, per germline. This CDR3 reads CASSQDRGNSNQPQHF. The CDR3 bases are TGCGCCAGCAGCCAAGATAGAGGCAATAGCAATCAGCCCCAGCATTTT.

The chain has TRBV28 and TRBJ1-5, with a weak D call TRBD1 (5 bases). This CDR3 spans 15 amino acids. V dropped 6 bases and J dropped 4 bases, with 16 bases sitting between them. The germline gives CDR1 MDHEN, CDR2 SYDVKM. CDR3 loop: CASSWSGTLNQPQHF. For the CDR3, the DNA is TGTGCCAGCAGCTGGTCCGGGACCTTGAATCAGCCCCAGCATTTT.

The CDR3 coding sequence is TGTGCCAGCAGTTCCGGACAGGCTGGGAACCACAATGAGCAGTTCTTC. Translated: CASSSGQAGNHNEQFF. The V call is TRBV12-3 or TRBV12-4, the J call TRBJ2-1; 7 nucleotides align to TRBD1. The CDR3 extends over 16 amino acids. V trimming: 4 bases; J trimming: 5 bases; junction bases outside the gene matches: 11.

This chain links TRBV19 with TRBJ2-2; tentative D call: TRBD2 (6 bases). From germline, CDR1 is LNHDA and CDR2 SQIVND (reference sequence). CDR3 length: 16 amino acids. Trimming removed 3 bases from V and 4 bases from J, with 15 bases in between. The CDR3 DNA sequence: TGTGCCAGTAGTATCCGTGCGGGGTACATCACCGGGGAGCTGTTTTTT. As protein: CASSIRAGYITGELFF. Supplemented by reference TRBV19 and TRBJ2-2, the full variable domain reads DGGITQSPKYLFRKEGQNVTLSCEQNLNHDAMYWYRQDPGQGLRLIYYSQIVNDFQKGDIAEGYSVSREKKESFPLTVTSAQKNPTAFYLCASSIRAGYITGELFFGEGSRLTVL.

The V call is TRBV5-4, the J call TRBJ2-7; 7 nucleotides align to TRBD1. This CDR3 contains 13 residues. Germline V lookup: CDR1 SGHNT, CDR2 YYREEE (reference sequence). Trimming took 4 bases from V and 7 from J; bases not matched to a gene: 8. CDR3 protein: CASSPGTALEQYF. CDR3 bases: TGTGCCAGCAGCCCAGGGACAGCTTTGGAGCAGTACTTC.

This clonotype was detected a few times. The rearrangement links TRBV11-2 to TRBJ2-1; no reliable D call. The V end was cut by 4 bases, the J end by 4 bases, with 5 bases between. Germline CDR1 is SGHAT and CDR2 is FQNNGV. The CDR3 length is 12 residues. CDR3 nucleotides: TGTGCCAGCAGCTCGGGTTACAATGAGCAGTTCTTC. Its protein is CASSSGYNEQFF.

This chain connects TRBV19 to TRBJ1-5; D is ambiguous. The CDR3 loop spans 11 amino acids. Germline CDR1 reads LNHDA; CDR2 reads SQIVND (reference sequence). V lost 3 bases and J 11 bases, leaving 8 bases between the germline ends. The CDR3 DNA reads as TGTGCCAGTAGTATGGTGGGGACCCAGCATTTT. This sequence encodes CASSMVGTQHF.

The chain joins TRBV20-1 to TRBJ2-1, with TRBD2 matching over 12 bases. The CDR3 contains 14 residues. Germline V gene data show CDR1 as DFQATT and CDR2 as SNEGSKA (reference sequence). The V and J ends lost 4 bases and 6 bases, in that order; junction bases with no gene match: 4. CDR3 sequence (DNA): TGCAGTGCTAACGGACTAGCGGGGATCAATGAGCAGTTCTTC. Its protein is CSANGLAGINEQFF.

In this sample, this clonotype turned up a few times. CDR3 protein: CASTRGGSYNEQFF. As DNA, the CDR3 is TGTGCCAGCACTAGGGGCGGTTCCTACAATGAGCAGTTCTTC. The rearrangement uses TRBV7-9 and TRBJ2-1, with D possibly being TRBD1 (5 bases). From germline, CDR1 is SEHNR and CDR2 FQNEAQ (reference sequence). This CDR3 contains 14 residues. The V and J ends lost 7 bases and 1 base respectively, with 11 bases between them.

V gene TRBV20-1 combines with J gene TRBJ1-5; weak D call: TRBD1 (6 bases). The CDR3 extends over 15 amino acids. The germline V and J ends were trimmed by 1 base and 5 bases, with 15 bases remaining between them. Germline V CDR1 and CDR2: DFQATT, SNEGSKA (reference sequence). As DNA, the CDR3 is TGCAGTGCTAGAGCCGGGGGGCCCGGCGATCAGCCCCAGCATTTT. Its translation: CSARAGGPGDQPQHF.

This clonotype was observed a handful of times. This chain uses TRBV6-5 with TRBJ2-5; no firm D call. Germline assignment: CDR1 MNHEY and CDR2 SVGAGI. The V gene lost 4 bases and the J gene lost 5 bases, with 20 bases spanning the gap. CDR3 size: 16 residues. The DNA for the CDR3 is TGTGCCAGCAGTTCAGTGTCTCTCAGGTTTTTGGAGACCCAGTACTTC. Translation: CASSSVSLRFLETQYF.

This clonotype was observed a few times. The chain carries TRBV19 and TRBJ2-7, with D maybe TRBD1 (6 bases). Germline CDR1 is LNHDA and CDR2 is SQIVND (reference sequence). V was trimmed by 5 bases and J by 4 bases, leaving 9 bases between them. The CDR3 length is 12 residues. This CDR3 is CASSQQGYEQYF. The CDR3, as DNA: TGTGCCAGTAGTCAACAGGGTTACGAGCAGTACTTC.

The V call is TRBV29-1, the J call TRBJ1-2; perhaps TRBD1 as D (6 bases). The CDR3 is 15 amino acids. Germline V CDR1 and CDR2: SQVTM, ANQGSEA. Trimming took off 4 bases at V and 4 bases at J, with 19 bases between the two ends. The CDR3, as DNA: TGCAGCGTTGTGAGGGGGGATCTACCCCCCTATGGCTACACCTTC. Amino acids: CSVVRGDLPPYGYTF.

The J gene is TRBJ1-4, the V gene TRBV28, with D possibly being TRBD1 (6 bases). In germline, CDR1 is MDHEN, CDR2 SYDVKM. The CDR3 runs to 14 residues. Trimming left V 5 bases short and J 4 bases short, with 11 bases between. CDR3 sequence reads: CASSPQGINEKLFF. The CDR3 region has the DNA TGTGCCAGCAGTCCACAGGGCATTAATGAAAAACTGTTTTTT.

This chain uses TRBV19 with TRBJ1-1; D is uncertain. This CDR3 region has 14 residues. The ends were cut back, 3 bases at V and 3 bases at J, with 11 bases in the middle. CDR1 is LNHDA, CDR2 SQIVND, per germline (reference sequence). CDR3 nucleotide sequence: TGTGCCAGTAGTATCTCCTACAGAGACACTGAAGCTTTCTTT. Amino acid sequence: CASSISYRDTEAFF.

This sequence joins TRBV19 and TRBJ1-1, with 8 bases identical to TRBD1. The V gene's germline CDR1 is LNHDA and CDR2 SQIVND (reference sequence). With 2 bases clipped from V and 0 bases from J, the junction kept 5 bases outside the gene matches. This CDR3 has 16 amino acids. The CDR3 spells CASSIRDRRMNTEAFF. In nucleotides, the CDR3 is TGTGCCAGTAGTATACGGGACAGGAGAATGAACACTGAAGCTTTCTTT.

This clonotype was detected a few times. The rearrangement uses TRBV4-3 and TRBJ2-3; D is uncertain. Trimming pared 3 bases from V and 2 bases from J, leaving 6 bases between. The CDR3 runs 13 residues. Germline values: CDR1 LGHNA, CDR2 YSLEER. The chain's CDR3 is CASSHRFTDTQYF. CDR3 bases: TGCGCCAGCAGCCATCGATTCACAGATACGCAGTATTTT.